This TCR beta chain emerged from a study of control samples from healthy donors and cancer patients. Some clones are missing from TCRdb's copy, which holds only in-frame ones; the method was immunoSEQ multiplex PCR. The data hold about 63,000 clones, with 65% to 90% observed a single time. CDR1 SGHAT and CDR2 FQNNGV come from the germline V gene. The CDR3 extends over 17 amino acids. Trimming took 5 bases from V and 3 from J; bases not matched to a gene: 8. The rearrangement links TRBV11-2 to TRBJ1-3; the match to TRBD1 covers 12 bases. The sample was blood. The source of this sequence is a man aged 40-50 years in good health. This CDR3 is CASSRPGQGAVGNTIYF. The CDR3, as DNA: TGTGCCAGCAGCAGACCGGGACAGGGGGCCGTTGGAAACACCATATATTTT.